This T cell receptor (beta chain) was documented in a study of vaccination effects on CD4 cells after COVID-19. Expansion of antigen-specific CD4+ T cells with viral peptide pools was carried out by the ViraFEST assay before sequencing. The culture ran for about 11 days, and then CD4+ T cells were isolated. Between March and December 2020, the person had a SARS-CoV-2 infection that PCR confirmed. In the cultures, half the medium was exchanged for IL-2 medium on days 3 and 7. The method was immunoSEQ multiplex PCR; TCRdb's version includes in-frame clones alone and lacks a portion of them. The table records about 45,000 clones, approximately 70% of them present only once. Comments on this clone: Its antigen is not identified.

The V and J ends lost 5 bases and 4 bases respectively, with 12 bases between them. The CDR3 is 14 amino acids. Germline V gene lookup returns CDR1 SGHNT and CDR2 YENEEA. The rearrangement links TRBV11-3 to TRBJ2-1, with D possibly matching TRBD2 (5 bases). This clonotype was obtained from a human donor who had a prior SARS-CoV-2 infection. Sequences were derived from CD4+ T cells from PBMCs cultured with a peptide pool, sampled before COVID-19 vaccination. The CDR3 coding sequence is TGTGCCAGCAGCCCCACTAGGGAATACAATGAGCAGTTCTTC. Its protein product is CASSPTREYNEQFF.